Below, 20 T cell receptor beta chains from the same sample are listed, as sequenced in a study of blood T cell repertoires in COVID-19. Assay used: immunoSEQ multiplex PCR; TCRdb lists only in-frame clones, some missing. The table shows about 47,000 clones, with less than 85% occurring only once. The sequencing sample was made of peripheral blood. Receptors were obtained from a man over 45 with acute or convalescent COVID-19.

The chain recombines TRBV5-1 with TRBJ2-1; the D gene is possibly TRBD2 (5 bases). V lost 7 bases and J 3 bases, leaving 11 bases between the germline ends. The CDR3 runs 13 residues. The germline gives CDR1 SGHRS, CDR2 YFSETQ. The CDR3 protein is CASLGEYYNEQFF. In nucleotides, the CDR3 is TGCGCCAGCCTCGGGGAATACTACAATGAGCAGTTCTTC.

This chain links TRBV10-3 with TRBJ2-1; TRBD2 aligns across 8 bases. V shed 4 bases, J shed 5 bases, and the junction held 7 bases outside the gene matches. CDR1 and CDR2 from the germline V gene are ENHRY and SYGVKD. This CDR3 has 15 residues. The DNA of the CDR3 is TGTGCCATCAGTGGGGGACTAGTGAGGGACAATGAGCAGTTCTTC. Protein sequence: CAISGGLVRDNEQFF.

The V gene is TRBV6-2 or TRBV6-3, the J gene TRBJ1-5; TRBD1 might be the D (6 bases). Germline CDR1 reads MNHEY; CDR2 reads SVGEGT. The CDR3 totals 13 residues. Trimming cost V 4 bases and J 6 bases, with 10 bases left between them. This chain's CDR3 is CASSSGGRQPQHF. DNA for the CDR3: TGTGCCAGCAGTTCCGGGGGGCGTCAGCCCCAGCATTTT.

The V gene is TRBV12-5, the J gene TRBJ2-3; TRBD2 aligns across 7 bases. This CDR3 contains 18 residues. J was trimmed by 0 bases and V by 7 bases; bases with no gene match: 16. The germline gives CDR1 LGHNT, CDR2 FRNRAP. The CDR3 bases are TGTGCTAGTGCCCTTGGTGGCGGGGGAGGGTTGAGCACAGATACGCAGTATTTT. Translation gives CASALGGGGGLSTDTQYF. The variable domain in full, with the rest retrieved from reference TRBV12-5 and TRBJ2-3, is DARVTQTPRHKVTEMGQEVTMRCQPILGHNTVFWYRQTMMQGLELLAYFRNRAPLDDSGMPKDRFSAEMPDATLATLKIQPSEPRDSAVYFCASALGGGGGLSTDTQYFGPGTRLTVL.

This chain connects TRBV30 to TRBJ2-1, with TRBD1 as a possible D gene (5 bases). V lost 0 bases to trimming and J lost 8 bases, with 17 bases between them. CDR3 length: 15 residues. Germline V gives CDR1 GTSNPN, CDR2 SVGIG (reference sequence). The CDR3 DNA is TGTGCCTGGAGTGTAGGTAGGGGTAGTATCTATGAGCAGTTCTTC. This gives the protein CAWSVGRGSIYEQFF.

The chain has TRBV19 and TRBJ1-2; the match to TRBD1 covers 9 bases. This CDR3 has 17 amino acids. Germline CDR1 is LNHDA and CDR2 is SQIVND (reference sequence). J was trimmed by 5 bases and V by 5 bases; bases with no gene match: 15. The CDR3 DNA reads TGTGCCAGTAGTTTTTCCGGGACAGGGAAGATTGGATATGGCTACACCTTC. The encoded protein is CASSFSGTGKIGYGYTF.

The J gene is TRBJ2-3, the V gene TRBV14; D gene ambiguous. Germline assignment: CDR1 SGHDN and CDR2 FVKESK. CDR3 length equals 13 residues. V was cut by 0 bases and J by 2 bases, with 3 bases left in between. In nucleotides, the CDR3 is TGTGCCAGCAGCCAAGATATCACAGATACGCAGTATTTT. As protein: CASSQDITDTQYF.

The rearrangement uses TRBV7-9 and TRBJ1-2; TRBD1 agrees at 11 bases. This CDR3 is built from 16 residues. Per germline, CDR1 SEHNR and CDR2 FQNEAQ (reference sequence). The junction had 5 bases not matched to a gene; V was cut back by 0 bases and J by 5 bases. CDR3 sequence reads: CASSLAAGTGGYGYTF. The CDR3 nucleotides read TGTGCCAGCAGCTTAGCAGCCGGGACAGGGGGTTATGGCTACACCTTC.

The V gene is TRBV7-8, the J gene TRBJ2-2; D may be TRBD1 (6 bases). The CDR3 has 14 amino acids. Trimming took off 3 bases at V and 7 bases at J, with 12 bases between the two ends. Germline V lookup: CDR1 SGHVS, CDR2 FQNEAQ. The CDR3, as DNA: TGTGCCAGCAGCTTGGACAGAGTAGGCGGGGAGCTGTTTTTT. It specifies CASSLDRVGGELFF.

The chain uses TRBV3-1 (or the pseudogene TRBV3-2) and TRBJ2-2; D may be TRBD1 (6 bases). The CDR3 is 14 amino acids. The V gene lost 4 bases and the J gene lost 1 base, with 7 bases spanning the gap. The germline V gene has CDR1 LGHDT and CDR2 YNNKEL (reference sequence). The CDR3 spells CASSLGQNTGELFF. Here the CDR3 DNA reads TGTGCCAGCAGCCTGGGACAGAACACCGGGGAGCTGTTTTTT.

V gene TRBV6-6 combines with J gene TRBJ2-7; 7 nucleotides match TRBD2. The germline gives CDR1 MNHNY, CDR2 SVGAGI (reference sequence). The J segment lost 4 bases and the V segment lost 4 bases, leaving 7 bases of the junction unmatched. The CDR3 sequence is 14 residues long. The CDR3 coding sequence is TGTGCCAGCAGTTCTCGACTAGCCGCTTACGAGCAGTACTTC. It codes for CASSSRLAAYEQYF.

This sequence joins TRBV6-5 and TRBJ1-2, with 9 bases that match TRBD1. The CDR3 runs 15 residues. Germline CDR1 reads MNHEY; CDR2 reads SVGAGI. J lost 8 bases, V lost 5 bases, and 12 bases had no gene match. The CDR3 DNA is TGTGCCAGCAGTCCATCGGGACAGGGATTCTACGGCTACACCTTC. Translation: CASSPSGQGFYGYTF.

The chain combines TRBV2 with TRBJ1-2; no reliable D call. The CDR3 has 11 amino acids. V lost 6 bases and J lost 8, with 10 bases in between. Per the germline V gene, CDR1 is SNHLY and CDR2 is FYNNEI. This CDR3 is CASSPTVGYTF. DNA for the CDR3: TGTGCCAGCAGCCCGACTGTCGGCTACACCTTC.

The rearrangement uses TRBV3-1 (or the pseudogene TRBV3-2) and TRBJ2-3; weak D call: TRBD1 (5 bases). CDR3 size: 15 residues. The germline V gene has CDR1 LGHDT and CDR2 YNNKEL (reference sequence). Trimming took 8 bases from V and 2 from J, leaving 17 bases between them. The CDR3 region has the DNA TGTGCCAGCCGGAACCCAGGGTCCTCCACAGATACGCAGTATTTT. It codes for CASRNPGSSTDTQYF.

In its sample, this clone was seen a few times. Written as DNA, the CDR3 is TGCGCCAGCAGTCCTCGCCGGGACTTCTCCTACGAGCAGTACTTC. Translating gives CASSPRRDFSYEQYF. The V gene is TRBV10-1, the J gene TRBJ2-7; D perhaps matches TRBD2 (6 bases). With 5 bases removed from V and 0 bases from J, the gap between germline ends came to 14 bases. The CDR3 has 15 residues. Per germline, CDR1 WNHNN and CDR2 SYGVQD (reference sequence).

The DNA for the CDR3 is TGTGCCAGCAGCTCTCGACAGGGGTTAGATCCCAACAATGAGCAGTTCTTC. Translated, it gives CASSSRQGLDPNNEQFF. The chain has TRBV13 and TRBJ2-1; TRBD1 aligns across 8 bases. The junction had 13 bases not matched to a gene; V was cut back by 4 bases and J by 5 bases. Germline V gene data show CDR1 as PRHDT and CDR2 as FYEKMQ (reference sequence). The CDR3 is made up of 17 amino acids.

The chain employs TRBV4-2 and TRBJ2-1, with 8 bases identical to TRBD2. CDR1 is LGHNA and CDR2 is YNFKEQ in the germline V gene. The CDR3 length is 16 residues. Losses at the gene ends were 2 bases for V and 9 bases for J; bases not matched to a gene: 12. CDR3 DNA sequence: TGTGCCAGCAGCCAACCGATCGGGCGGGGGGATGGTGAGCAGTTCTTC. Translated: CASSQPIGRGDGEQFF.

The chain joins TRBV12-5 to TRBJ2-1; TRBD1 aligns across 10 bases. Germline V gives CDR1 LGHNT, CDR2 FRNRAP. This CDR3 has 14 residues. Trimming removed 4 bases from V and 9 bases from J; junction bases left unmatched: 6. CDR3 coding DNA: TGTGCTAGTGGTTCGGGACAGGGGAGGACTGAGCAGTTCTTC. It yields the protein CASGSGQGRTEQFF.

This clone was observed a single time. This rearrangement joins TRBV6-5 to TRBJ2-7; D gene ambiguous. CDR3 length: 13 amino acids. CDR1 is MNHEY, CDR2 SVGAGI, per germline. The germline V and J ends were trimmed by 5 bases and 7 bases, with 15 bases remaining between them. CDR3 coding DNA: TGTGCCAGCAGTACCTCAATATCTCGGGAGCAGTACTTC. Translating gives CASSTSISREQYF.

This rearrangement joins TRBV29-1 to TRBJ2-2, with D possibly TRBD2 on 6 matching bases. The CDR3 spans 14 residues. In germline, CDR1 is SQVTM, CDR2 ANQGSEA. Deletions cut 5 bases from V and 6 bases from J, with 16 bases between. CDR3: CSVLRGSGAGELFF. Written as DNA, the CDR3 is TGCAGCGTTCTACGGGGGAGTGGGGCCGGGGAGCTGTTTTTT.